The TCR beta chain under discussion was sequenced for a study of T cells in Graves' hyperthyroidism and ophthalmopathy. Many counts were recorded for this clonotype. Its cognate antigen is unknown. Overall study findings and caveats: Ophthalmopathy was told apart from stable hyperthyroidism by a 13 V-J model. In the blood, most expanded thyroid clonotypes above 0.001 appeared as well.

Germline V gene lookup returns CDR1 LGHDT and CDR2 YNNKEL (reference sequence). The CDR3 has 11 residues. The ends were cut back, 0 bases at V and 8 bases at J, with 4 bases in the middle. Uncontrolled infection, other autoimmune disease, pregnancy and lactation each barred patients from inclusion. The diagnoses drew upon clinical symptoms, serum thyroxine and TRAb, thyroid ultrasound and orbital computed tomography. What was amplified from RNA transcripts were TCR beta CDR3 regions. The HTBI primer set was used in a first-round RT-PCR of the TCR CDR3. TCRdb re-analysed the multiplex PCR reads in MiXCR, keeping a single row per CDR3 protein. The profile shows 300,000 to 400,000 distinct CDR3 sequences, roughly 15% of them singletons.

The specimen sequenced was blood. The clonotype comes from a woman in her 30s with Graves' ophthalmopathy. This sequence joins TRBV3-1 and TRBJ1-1; D unresolved. The DNA for the CDR3 is TGTGCCAGCAGCCAAGACAGGGAAGCTTTCTTT. Amino acids: CASSQDREAFF.